This is a list of T cell receptor beta chains from one sample in a study of CD4 T cells in relation to SARS-CoV-2 and coronaviruses. Generated by immunoSEQ multiplex PCR, the TCRdb table keeps only in-frame clones and is missing some. The sample lists about 19,000 clones; 77% were seen once. Their target antigens are unknown. Sequencing was done on a sample of CD4+ T cells from PBMCs, cultured in vitro. All receptors come from a human donor in good health. Each CDR3 is given with its conserved first and last residue. The D gene is left open where the match is weak. Rows give clone size only sometimes, using once, few, many, or a class for an expanded clone.

clone_size: -; v_call: TRBV30; j_call: TRBJ1-3; d_call: -; cdr3_aa: CAWRRGTFGNTIYF; cdr3_nt: TGTGCCTGGAGGAGAGGCACTTTTGGAAACACCATATATTTT
clone_size: -; v_call: TRBV7-2; j_call: TRBJ2-5; d_call: -; cdr3_aa: CASSLRVQETQYF; cdr3_nt: TGTGCCAGCAGCTTACGTGTACAAGAGACCCAGTACTTC
clone_size: -; v_call: TRBV11-2; j_call: TRBJ1-4; d_call: -; cdr3_aa: CASSLSGGAATNEKLFF; cdr3_nt: TGTGCCAGCAGCTTATCCGGGGGCGCAGCGACTAATGAAAAACTGTTTTTT
clone_size: few; v_call: TRBV11-2; j_call: TRBJ2-7; d_call: -; cdr3_aa: CASSLDSIYEQYF; cdr3_nt: TGTGCCAGCAGCTTGGACAGCATCTACGAGCAGTACTTC
clone_size: -; v_call: TRBV10-3; j_call: TRBJ2-1; d_call: TRBD1; cdr3_aa: CAISGDRDNEQFF; cdr3_nt: TGTGCCATCAGTGGGGACAGGGACAATGAGCAGTTCTTC
clone_size: -; v_call: TRBV10-1; j_call: TRBJ2-1; d_call: TRBD2; cdr3_aa: CASSGRLAAGYNEQFF; cdr3_nt: TGCGCCAGCAGTGGGAGACTAGCTGCGGGCTACAATGAGCAGTTCTTC
clone_size: few; v_call: TRBV6-1; j_call: TRBJ1-5; d_call: -; cdr3_aa: CASSEVDGTTFYQPQHF; cdr3_nt: TGTGCCAGCAGTGAAGTGGACGGAACTACCTTTTATCAGCCCCAGCATTTT
clone_size: -; v_call: TRBV13; j_call: TRBJ2-7; d_call: -; cdr3_aa: CASSLEGSGPTHEQYF; cdr3_nt: TGTGCCAGCAGCTTAGAAGGTTCGGGGCCTACTCACGAGCAGTACTTC
clone_size: -; v_call: TRBV11-3; j_call: TRBJ2-5; d_call: TRBD1; cdr3_aa: CASSSGQGMETQYF; cdr3_nt: TGTGCCAGCAGCTCAGGACAGGGGATGGAGACCCAGTACTTC
clone_size: -; v_call: TRBV15; j_call: TRBJ2-7; d_call: -; cdr3_aa: CATSRDRGGYEQYF; cdr3_nt: TGTGCCACCAGCAGAGACAGGGGAGGCTACGAGCAGTACTTC
clone_size: -; v_call: TRBV7-8; j_call: TRBJ1-5; d_call: -; cdr3_aa: CASSWDNSNQPQHF; cdr3_nt: TGTGCCAGCAGCTGGGACAATAGCAATCAGCCCCAGCATTTT
clone_size: -; v_call: TRBV6-5; j_call: TRBJ1-2; d_call: -; cdr3_aa: CASSSGRDYGYTF; cdr3_nt: TGTGCCAGCAGTTCAGGCAGGGACTATGGCTACACCTTC
clone_size: -; v_call: TRBV7-2; j_call: TRBJ1-2; d_call: -; cdr3_aa: CASSRDVLGYGYTF; cdr3_nt: TGTGCCAGCAGCCGGGACGTCCTAGGGTATGGCTACACCTTC
clone_size: -; v_call: TRBV5-1; j_call: TRBJ1-1; d_call: -; cdr3_aa: CASSLTLSGTEAFF; cdr3_nt: TGCGCCAGCAGCTTGACCCTGAGCGGCACTGAAGCTTTCTTT
clone_size: -; v_call: TRBV27; j_call: TRBJ2-7; d_call: -; cdr3_aa: CASSSGQPGTFYEQYF; cdr3_nt: TGTGCCAGCAGTTCGGGACAGCCCGGGACTTTCTACGAGCAGTACTTC
clone_size: -; v_call: TRBV28; j_call: TRBJ1-1; d_call: TRBD1; cdr3_aa: CASSLLGTGRQNTEAFF; cdr3_nt: TGTGCCAGCAGTCTGCTTGGGACAGGGCGGCAGAACACTGAAGCTTTCTTT
clone_size: -; v_call: TRBV7-6; j_call: TRBJ1-3; d_call: TRBD1; cdr3_aa: CASSLGSQGARGNTIYF; cdr3_nt: TGTGCCAGCAGCTTAGGATCCCAGGGGGCGAGGGGAAACACCATATATTTT
clone_size: -; v_call: TRBV6-4; j_call: TRBJ2-2; d_call: -; cdr3_aa: CASTPSPNTGELFF; cdr3_nt: TGTGCCAGCACGCCCAGCCCGAACACCGGGGAGCTGTTTTTT
clone_size: -; v_call: TRBV19; j_call: TRBJ1-5; d_call: -; cdr3_aa: CASRDGSGRVDQPQHF; cdr3_nt: TGTGCCAGTAGGGACGGATCCGGGCGGGTCGATCAGCCCCAGCATTTT
clone_size: -; v_call: TRBV7-9; j_call: TRBJ1-1; d_call: -; cdr3_aa: CASSHGRLENTEAFF; cdr3_nt: TGTGCCAGCAGCCACGGTCGGTTGGAGAACACTGAAGCTTTCTTT
clone_size: few; v_call: TRBV19; j_call: TRBJ1-6; d_call: TRBD1; cdr3_aa: CASSGGTGHNSPLHF; cdr3_nt: TGTGCCAGTAGTGGAGGGACAGGGCATAATTCACCCCTCCACTTT
clone_size: -; v_call: TRBV5-1; j_call: TRBJ1-2; d_call: TRBD1; cdr3_aa: CASSYGTGPRSGYTF; cdr3_nt: TGCGCCAGCAGCTACGGGACAGGGCCGAGGAGTGGCTACACCTTC
clone_size: -; v_call: TRBV7-6; j_call: TRBJ2-2; d_call: -; cdr3_aa: CASSPQNTGELFF; cdr3_nt: TGTGCCAGCAGCCCCCAGAACACCGGGGAGCTGTTTTTT
clone_size: once; v_call: TRBV27; j_call: TRBJ1-2; d_call: -; cdr3_aa: CASRPLEGNYYGYTF; cdr3_nt: TGTGCCAGCAGGCCTCTGGAGGGGAATTACTATGGCTACACCTTC
clone_size: -; v_call: TRBV5-1; j_call: TRBJ2-5; d_call: -; cdr3_aa: CASSLGQGPRRTQYF; cdr3_nt: TGCGCCAGCAGCCTTGGCCAGGGGCCCCGGAGGACCCAGTACTTC
clone_size: -; v_call: TRBV19; j_call: TRBJ2-2; d_call: -; cdr3_aa: CARATGRGTGELFF; cdr3_nt: TGTGCCAGGGCGACAGGGAGGGGCACCGGGGAGCTGTTTTTT
clone_size: -; v_call: TRBV7-3; j_call: TRBJ2-2; d_call: TRBD2; cdr3_aa: CASSRTSRAGELFF; cdr3_nt: TGTGCCAGCAGCCGGACTAGCCGGGCCGGGGAGCTGTTTTTT
clone_size: -; v_call: TRBV10-2; j_call: TRBJ2-1; d_call: -; cdr3_aa: CASTGKGLFRQGAQNEQFF; cdr3_nt: TGCGCCAGCACGGGGAAGGGGCTGTTTAGACAAGGCGCACAAAATGAGCAGTTCTTC
clone_size: -; v_call: TRBV23-1; j_call: TRBJ2-1; d_call: -; cdr3_aa: CASPDEAFYNEQFF; cdr3_nt: TGCGCCAGCCCCGACGAGGCTTTCTACAATGAGCAGTTCTTC
clone_size: -; v_call: TRBV28; j_call: TRBJ2-2; d_call: -; cdr3_aa: CASTGGTYTGELFF; cdr3_nt: TGTGCCAGCACCGGGGGCACCTACACCGGGGAGCTGTTTTTT